The entry that follows covers one TCR beta chain sequence. The target antigen is unknown. Purity of the untouched CD4+ T cells was about 98%. V trimming: 7 bases; J trimming: 2 bases; junction bases outside the gene matches: 2. The CDR3 loop spans 13 amino acids. The sample comes from a study of T cell repertoires and HLA-DP antigens. Study context: Donors were two male and one female, aged 18-to-29 to 60-to-69.

Clones were read by immunoSEQ multiplex PCR, and TCRdb kept only the in-frame ones, dropping some. This table holds about 73,000 clones, over 75% found once. Material for sequencing was CD4+ T cells from PBMCs. The TCR comes from a man between 60 and 70 years old in good health and CMV-seronegative. This chain links TRBV5-7 with TRBJ1-1; 10 nucleotides match TRBD1. TRBV5-7 is designated an ORF whose function remains uncertain. CDR3 coding DNA: TGTGCCAGCGGGGACAGGGGAAACACTGAAGCTTTCTTT. Protein sequence: CASGDRGNTEAFF.